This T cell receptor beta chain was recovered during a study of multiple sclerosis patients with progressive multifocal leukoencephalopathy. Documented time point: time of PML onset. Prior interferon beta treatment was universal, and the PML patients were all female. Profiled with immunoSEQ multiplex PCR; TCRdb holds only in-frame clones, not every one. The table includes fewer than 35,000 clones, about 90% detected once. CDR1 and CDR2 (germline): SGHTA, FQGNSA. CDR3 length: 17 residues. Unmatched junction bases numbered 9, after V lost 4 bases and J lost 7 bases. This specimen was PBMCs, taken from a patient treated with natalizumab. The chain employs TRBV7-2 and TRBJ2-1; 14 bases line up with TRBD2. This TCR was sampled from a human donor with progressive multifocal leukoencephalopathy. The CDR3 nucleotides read TGTGCCAGCAGCTCTAGACCGGGACTAGCGGGAGAGAATGAGCAGTTCTTC. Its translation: CASSSRPGLAGENEQFF.